Below are 26 T cell receptor beta chains sequenced from a single sample in a study of T cell changes during pregnancy in multiple sclerosis. Profiling relied on immunoSEQ multiplex PCR, and the TCRdb table lists in-frame clones only, not all of them. This table holds about 49,000 clones, roughly nine tenths found once. Material: CD4+ T cells from peripheral blood mononuclear cells, obtained in the second trimester of pregnancy. Receptors originate from a female donor in good health, enrolled as a control in a pregnancy study.

This clone was counted once. The rearrangement links TRBV19 to TRBJ1-1; D remains ambiguous. CDR1 and CDR2 from the germline V gene are LNHDA and SQIVND (reference sequence). Deletions cut 3 bases from V and 0 bases from J, with 11 bases between. CDR3 length equals 15 residues. The chain's CDR3 is CASSIRTGLNTEAFF. The DNA of the CDR3 is TGTGCCAGTAGTATCAGGACGGGATTGAACACTGAAGCTTTCTTT. The full variable domain, in which reference TRBV19 and TRBJ1-1 provide the parts outside the CDR3, is DGGITQSPKYLFRKEGQNVTLSCEQNLNHDAMYWYRQDPGQGLRLIYYSQIVNDFQKGDIAEGYSVSREKKESFPLTVTSAQKNPTAFYLCASSIRTGLNTEAFFGQGTRLTVV.

The V and J genes are TRBV6-5 and TRBJ2-3; weak D call: TRBD2 (6 bases). V lost 2 bases, J lost 2 bases, and 8 bases lay in between. Germline CDR1 is MNHEY and CDR2 is SVGAGI. CDR3 length: 14 residues. Here the CDR3 reads CASSYGGATDTQYF. Written as DNA, the CDR3 is TGTGCCAGCAGTTACGGCGGGGCCACAGATACGCAGTATTTT.

This clone was found once. One end of the junction does not line up with germline, which may come from a read error. The gene calls are TRBV7-7 and TRBJ2-2; the D gene is possibly TRBD2 (5 bases). Germline V gene lookup returns CDR1 SSHAT and CDR2 FNYEAQ (reference sequence). The CDR3 spans 15 residues. This CDR3 reads CASSFAGFSTGELFF. The CDR3 bases are TGTGCTAGCAGCTTTGCGGGTTTCTCCACCGGGGAGCTGTTTTTT. Full variable domain (outside the CDR3, taken from reference TRBV7-7 and TRBJ2-2): GAGVSQSPRYKVTKRGQDVTLRCDPISSHATLYWYQQALGQGPEFLTYFNYEAQPDKSGLPSDRFSAERPEGSISTLTIQRTEQRDSAMYRCASSFAGFSTGELFFGEGSRLTVL.

The chain has TRBV5-4 and TRBJ2-1; D gene unclear. Between the trimmed V and J ends, which lost 3 bases and 6 bases, there was a span of 13 bases. The CDR3 contains 14 residues. The germline V gene encodes CDR1 SGHNT and CDR2 YYREEE (reference sequence). The CDR3 DNA reads as TGTGCCAGCAGCTCCCCCAACTCGGGCAATGAGCAGTTCTTC. Protein: CASSSPNSGNEQFF.

This chain uses TRBV19 with TRBJ2-2, with 8 bases matching TRBD1. The CDR3 loop spans 16 amino acids. Trimming cost V 5 bases and J 3 bases; bases outside gene matches: 8. Germline V gene data show CDR1 as LNHDA and CDR2 as SQIVND (reference sequence). CDR3 coding DNA: TGTGCCAGTAGTGGCAGGGGGCATTACGACACCGGGGAGCTGTTTTTT. As protein: CASSGRGHYDTGELFF.

The genes are TRBV4-2 and TRBJ2-3; 10 bases match TRBD2. The CDR3 consists of 16 residues. Looked up from germline, CDR1 is LGHNA and CDR2 is YNFKEQ. Trimming cost V 1 base and J 3 bases; bases outside gene matches: 4. The CDR3 DNA sequence: TGTGCCAGCAGCCAAGGGCTAGCGGGGGAAACAGATACGCAGTATTTT. Its translation is CASSQGLAGETDTQYF.

A few counts support this clone. The V call is TRBV7-2, the J call TRBJ1-1; 8 nucleotides match TRBD1. Germline CDR1 is SGHTA and CDR2 is FQGNSA. Trimming cost V 7 bases and J 1 base; bases outside gene matches: 2. This CDR3 spans 13 amino acids. The CDR3 here is CASTGQGNTEAFF. Here the CDR3 DNA reads TGTGCCAGCACCGGACAGGGGAACACTGAAGCTTTCTTT.

The rearrangement uses TRBV5-1 and TRBJ1-1, with TRBD1 matching over 8 bases. V trimming: 5 bases; J trimming: 6 bases; junction bases outside the gene matches: 6. CDR1 SGHRS and CDR2 YFSETQ come from the germline V gene. This CDR3 has 13 residues. CDR3 sequence reads: CASSEQGVSEAFF. Written as DNA, the CDR3 is TGCGCCAGCAGTGAACAGGGGGTTTCTGAAGCTTTCTTT.

As DNA, the CDR3 is TGTGCCAGCAGCCGGGACAGCTACAATGAGCAGTTCTTC. The encoded protein is CASSRDSYNEQFF. The chain uses TRBV11-2 and TRBJ2-1; 7 nucleotides agree with TRBD1. Germline trimming cut 5 bases from V and 3 bases from J; bases unmatched to any gene: 1. This CDR3 comprises 13 residues. Germline V CDR1 and CDR2: SGHAT, FQNNGV.

CDR3: CASSYRDSSGNTIYF. The CDR3 bases are TGTGCCAGCAGTTATCGGGACAGCTCTGGAAACACCATATATTTT. This rearrangement joins TRBV6-6 to TRBJ1-3; 7 nucleotides match TRBD1. The CDR3 consists of 15 residues. The ends lost 3 bases at V and 0 bases at J; junction bases unmatched: 2. The germline gives CDR1 MNHNY, CDR2 SVGAGI (reference sequence).

The chain is built from TRBV5-1 and TRBJ1-4, with TRBD1 identical over 7 bases. V lost 4 bases, J lost 7 bases, and 4 bases stayed unmatched. Germline V gene sequence: CDR1 SGHRS, CDR2 YFSETQ. This CDR3 has 13 residues. The CDR3 DNA sequence: TGCGCCAGCAGCAGGGACAGAGGTGAAAAACTGTTTTTT. This gives the protein CASSRDRGEKLFF.

The chain couples TRBV5-1 to TRBJ2-5; TRBD1 matches at 7 bases. Germline V gene data show CDR1 as SGHRS and CDR2 as YFSETQ. The V segment lost 3 bases and the J segment 1 base; nucleotides outside the gene matches: 9. The CDR3 has 16 residues. The CDR3 coding sequence is TGCGCCAGCAGCTGGGCCACCGGGACAGCCCAAGAGACCCAGTACTTC. This encodes CASSWATGTAQETQYF.

CDR3 sequence (DNA): TGTGCCAGCAGCTTGTCTGGCGGGGACCGCACAGATACGCAGTATTTT. Amino acid sequence: CASSLSGGDRTDTQYF. The chain is built from TRBV5-4 and TRBJ2-3; maybe TRBD2 (6 bases). This CDR3 contains 16 residues. Germline V gene data show CDR1 as SGHNT and CDR2 as YYREEE (reference sequence). Trimming pared 1 base from V and 1 base from J, leaving 13 bases between. Full variable domain (missing parts from reference TRBV5-4 and TRBJ2-3): ETGVTQSPTHLIKTRGQQVTLRCSSQSGHNTVSWYQQALGQGPQFIFQYYREEENGRGNFPPRFSGLQFPNYSSELNVNALELDDSALYLCASSLSGGDRTDTQYFGPGTRLTVL.

The J gene is TRBJ1-2, the V gene TRBV9, with D tentatively TRBD1 (5 bases). This CDR3 spans 14 amino acids. Germline V lookup: CDR1 SGDLS, CDR2 YYNGEE. Between the trimmed V and J ends, which lost 2 bases and 2 bases, there was a span of 10 bases. CDR3 DNA sequence: TGTGCCAGCAGCGTCGACAGTGGGAACTATGGCTACACCTTC. Translated, it gives CASSVDSGNYGYTF.

The V gene is TRBV19, the J gene TRBJ2-7; 11 nucleotides line up with TRBD1. The CDR3 spans 15 residues. Germline CDR1 LNHDA, CDR2 SQIVND (reference sequence). After removal of 4 bases from V and 3 bases from J, the junction contained 5 bases not matched to a gene. CDR3 bases: TGTGCCAGTAGTAGGCTCGGGACAGGGGGCTACGAGCAGTACTTC. Residues: CASSRLGTGGYEQYF.

This clone showed up just a few times. This chain links TRBV7-3 with TRBJ1-6; possible D gene TRBD1, 6 bases. V was pared by 0 bases and J by 5 bases, with 8 bases between. The CDR3 loop spans 15 amino acids. Germline CDR1 SGHTA, CDR2 FQGTGA. The chain's CDR3 is CASSLTGHNNSPLHF. CDR3 nucleotide sequence: TGTGCCAGCAGCTTAACGGGACACAATAATTCACCCCTCCACTTT.

This chain connects TRBV10-3 to TRBJ2-1; a possible D gene is TRBD1 (6 bases). V was cut by 6 bases and J by 0 bases, with 12 bases left in between. The CDR3 is 15 amino acids. Germline lookup yields CDR1 ENHRY and CDR2 SYGVKD. The CDR3 DNA follows: TGTGCCATCAGGATACAGGACAGCTCCTACAATGAGCAGTTCTTC. Protein: CAIRIQDSSYNEQFF.

This clone was seen just once. The V gene is TRBV5-1, the J gene TRBJ1-5; 9 bases line up with TRBD1. Germline lookup yields CDR1 SGHRS and CDR2 YFSETQ. This CDR3 has 16 amino acids. V shed 0 bases, J shed 6 bases, and the junction held 7 bases outside the gene matches. The CDR3 nucleotides are TGCGCCAGCAGCTTGGGAACAGGGGGCTTAGGTCAGCCCCAGCATTTT. Its protein product is CASSLGTGGLGQPQHF.

The chain combines TRBV5-6 with TRBJ1-3, with D possibly TRBD1 on 6 matching bases. CDR1 and CDR2 from the germline V gene are SGHDT and YYEEEE. Trimming removed 2 bases from V and 2 bases from J, with 17 bases in between. This CDR3 comprises 17 residues. The CDR3 nucleotides read TGTGCCAGCAGCTTCCAAATTAATCACAGGGCTGGAAACACCATATATTTT. It codes for CASSFQINHRAGNTIYF.

This sequence joins TRBV7-2 and TRBJ2-7; TRBD1 is a possible D gene (8 bases). The CDR3 covers 14 residues. Per the germline V gene, CDR1 is SGHTA and CDR2 is FQGNSA. Trimming took off 4 bases at V and 7 bases at J, with 17 bases between the two ends. The chain's CDR3 is CASSSRTGRGEQYF. Written as DNA, the CDR3 is TGTGCCAGCAGCTCTCGGACAGGGAGGGGTGAGCAGTACTTC.

The V call is TRBV5-1, the J call TRBJ1-4; TRBD1 is a possible D gene (5 bases). V shed 4 bases and J shed 13 bases, with 23 bases lying between them. This CDR3 is 15 amino acids long. From germline, CDR1 is SGHRS and CDR2 YFSETQ. CDR3 DNA: TGCGCCAGCAGCCGGGGGGGGGACGTCCCATCCGGACTGTTTTTT. This codes for CASSRGGDVPSGLFF.

The chain carries TRBV7-3 and TRBJ2-1; 12 nucleotides align to TRBD2. CDR1 SGHTA and CDR2 FQGTGA come from the germline V gene. After removal of 2 bases from V and 9 bases from J, the junction contained 5 bases not matched to a gene. CDR3 size: 15 residues. CDR3 coding DNA: TGTGCCAGCAGCTTATCTAGCGGGGGGGCCGTTGAGCAGTTCTTC. Its protein is CASSLSSGGAVEQFF.

J is TRBJ1-1 and V is TRBV30; no reliable D call. Germline loops: CDR1 GTSNPN, CDR2 SVGIG (reference sequence). The CDR3 has 13 residues. V dropped 4 bases and J dropped 7 bases, with 16 bases sitting between them. DNA of the CDR3: TGTGCCTGGAAGTGGGCCCCTACGGTTGAAGCTTTCTTT. As protein: CAWKWAPTVEAFF.

The chain is built from TRBV12-5 and TRBJ2-6; D unclear. Trimming removed 5 bases from V and 1 base from J, with 3 bases in between. The CDR3 loop spans 13 amino acids. Looked up from germline, CDR1 is LGHNT and CDR2 is FRNRAP. CDR3 bases: TGTGCTAGTGGTCGTTCTGGGGCCAACGTCCTGACTTTC. Its protein is CASGRSGANVLTF.

This clone appeared a single time. The chain carries TRBV19 and TRBJ2-3; D is perhaps TRBD2 (6 bases). The CDR3 totals 17 residues. The germline V gene encodes CDR1 LNHDA and CDR2 SQIVND (reference sequence). Trimming took off 1 base at V and 3 bases at J, with 17 bases between the two ends. The CDR3, as DNA: TGTGCCAGTAGTATAGTATCATTCGGGGGTTCAACAGATACGCAGTATTTT. The encoded protein is CASSIVSFGGSTDTQYF. The full variable domain, rest sourced from reference TRBV19 and TRBJ2-3, is DGGITQSPKYLFRKEGQNVTLSCEQNLNHDAMYWYRQDPGQGLRLIYYSQIVNDFQKGDIAEGYSVSREKKESFPLTVTSAQKNPTAFYLCASSIVSFGGSTDTQYFGPGTRLTVL.

V gene TRBV11-3 combines with J gene TRBJ2-7; 7 bases align to TRBD1. The CDR3 length is 14 residues. Germline V lookup: CDR1 SGHNT, CDR2 YENEEA. The trim removed 3 bases at V and 2 bases at J, leaving 4 bases unmatched. The CDR3 nucleotides read TGTGCCAGCAGCTTGGGACAGTATCCCTACGAGCAGTACTTC. It is translated as CASSLGQYPYEQYF.